The clone carrying this TCR beta chain was seen only once. J was trimmed by 4 bases and V by 7 bases; bases with no gene match: 18. The CDR3 covers 18 residues. Germline-derived CDR1 and CDR2 are LNHDA and SQIVND (reference sequence). The repertoire was sequenced with immunoSEQ multiplex PCR; TCRdb's copy has only in-frame clones and lacks some. The sample contains roughly 350,000 clones, approximately 87% of which appear only once. This sample was included in a study of blood T cell repertoires in COVID-19. The sequencing input was peripheral blood. This TCR was sampled from a woman between 50 and 59 years old with active or convalescent COVID-19. The V and J genes are TRBV19 and TRBJ1-5; TRBD1 matches 8 bases. In DNA, the CDR3 is TGTGCCAGTATTCCAGATCGACAGGGGATCCACCTAAATCAGCCCCAGCATTTT. It is translated as CASIPDRQGIHLNQPQHF. Full variable domain (outside the CDR3, taken from reference TRBV19 and TRBJ1-5): DGGITQSPKYLFRKEGQNVTLSCEQNLNHDAMYWYRQDPGQGLRLIYYSQIVNDFQKGDIAEGYSVSREKKESFPLTVTSAQKNPTAFYLCASIPDRQGIHLNQPQHFGDGTRLSIL.